This TCR beta chain was observed in a study of OX40 agonist ivuxolimab in advanced cancers. Here immunoSEQ multiplex PCR was the method, and the copy in TCRdb shows in-frame clones only, minus some. The data contain around 80,000 clones, 65% to 85% of them singletons. V gave up 3 bases and J gave up 0 bases, with 15 bases separating them. Germline assignment: CDR1 GTSNPN and CDR2 SVGIG (reference sequence). This CDR3 comprises 16 residues. Source: CD4+ or CD8+ T cells sorted from blood, taken in a trial of the OX40 agonist ivuxolimab. The source of this sequence is an adult with an advanced solid tumor such as melanoma, head and neck, liver or kidney cancer. V usage is TRBV30 and J usage is TRBJ1-3; D might be TRBD1 (6 bases). The CDR3 spells CAWRTMEGVSGNTIYF. CDR3 bases: TGTGCCTGGAGGACCATGGAGGGGGTCTCTGGAAACACCATATATTTT.